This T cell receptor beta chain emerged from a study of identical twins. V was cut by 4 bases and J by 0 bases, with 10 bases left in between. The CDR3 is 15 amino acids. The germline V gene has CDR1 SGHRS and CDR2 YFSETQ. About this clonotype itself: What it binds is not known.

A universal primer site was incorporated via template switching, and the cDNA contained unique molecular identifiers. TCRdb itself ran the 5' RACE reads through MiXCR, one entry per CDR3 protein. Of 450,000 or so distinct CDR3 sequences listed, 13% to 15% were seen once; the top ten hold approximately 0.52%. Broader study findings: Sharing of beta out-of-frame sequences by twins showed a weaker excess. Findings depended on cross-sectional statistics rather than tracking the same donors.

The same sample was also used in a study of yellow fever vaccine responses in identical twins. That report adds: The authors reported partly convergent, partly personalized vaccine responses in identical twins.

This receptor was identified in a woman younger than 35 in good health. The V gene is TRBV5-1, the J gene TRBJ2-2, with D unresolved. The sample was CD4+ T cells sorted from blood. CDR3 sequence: CASSPLNTNTGELFF. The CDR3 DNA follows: TGCGCCAGCAGCCCCCTTAATACGAACACCGGGGAGCTGTTTTTT.